The clone carrying this T cell receptor beta chain appeared many times. Time point specified: after trial treatment. Treatment here: LDRT plus nivolumab, ipilimumab, low-dose cyclophosphamide and aspirin (RACIN trial). Patients eligible had advanced solid tumors without tumor-infiltrating lymphocytes. cDNA synthesis used a TRAV/TRBV-specific primer set for both chains. Both a constant-region primer and a V-primer adapter served to amplify TCRs across about 20 PCR cycles. One entry per CDR3 protein, called by TCRdb with MiXCR from the reads. The sample includes 95,000 to 100,000 distinct CDR3 sequences, around 21% seen only once; the top ten take over 4%. This sample is part of a study of low-dose radiotherapy and immunotherapy resistance in tumors. About the study: Oral aspirin 300 mg was taken by patients daily for four cycles from cycle 1 day 1.

This CDR3 comprises 16 residues. The V gene's germline CDR1 is KGHDR and CDR2 SFDVKD. The trim removed 4 bases at V and 11 bases at J, leaving 11 bases unmatched. This sequence was found in a male donor with prostate cancer. The J gene is TRBJ1-6, the V gene TRBV24-1, with 9 nucleotides matching TRBD1. Material: PBMCs, obtained after low-dose radiotherapy plus immunotherapy. CDR3 nucleotide sequence: TGTGCCACCAGTGACCGCGTGGGACAGGGAGGCCCACCCCTCCACTTT. Translated, it gives CATSDRVGQGGPPLHF.